A single sample gave rise to the 6 T cell receptor beta chains below, sequenced in a study of metastatic and nonmetastatic thyroid tumors. Via MiXCR, TCRdb re-called the PCR reads. The sample consists of 20,000 to 25,000 clones, approximately 16% of them appearing once. Thyroid surgery was preceded by no treatment in any patient. Input material: blood. The source of these receptors is a male donor with papillary thyroid cancer or a benign thyroid nodule (not recorded which). Some clones in this sample may be carry-over from other donors' samples.

The V call is TRBV15, the J call TRBJ2-1; 9 bases line up with TRBD2. Trimming at V came to 5 bases and at J to 6 bases, leaving 11 bases not matched to a gene. Germline V CDR1 and CDR2: LNHNV, YYDKDF (reference sequence). The CDR3 is 16 amino acids. This chain's CDR3 is CATSRLAGELGNEQFF. CDR3 in DNA: TGTGCCACCAGCCGGTTAGCGGGAGAACTCGGCAATGAGCAGTTCTTC.

CDR3 nucleotide sequence: TGTGCCAGCAGTTTAACAGCGGGAGTAGCCGAGCAGTACTTC. It yields the protein CASSLTAGVAEQYF. The rearrangement joins TRBV28 to TRBJ2-7; 8 positions match TRBD2. The CDR3 is made up of 14 amino acids. Germline-derived CDR1 and CDR2 are MDHEN and SYDVKM. The V segment lost 2 bases and the J segment 6 bases; nucleotides outside the gene matches: 6.

This clone has at least ten counts. Other DNA sequences of this sample code for an identical CDR3. CDR3 residues: CATSRDQGSINEKLFF. The CDR3 DNA sequence: TGTGCCACCAGCAGAGATCAGGGCTCGATTAATGAAAAACTGTTTTTT. The chain uses TRBV15 and TRBJ1-4, with D maybe TRBD1 (5 bases). CDR3 size: 16 residues. The V end lost 0 bases, the J end lost 4 bases, and 12 bases lay between the germline ends. Looked up from germline, CDR1 is LNHNV and CDR2 is YYDKDF (reference sequence).

This clone appeared many times. V is TRBV11-3 and J is TRBJ2-1; D could derive from TRBD1 or TRBD2 (6 bases each). Germline V gene lookup returns CDR1 SGHNT and CDR2 YENEEA. The CDR3 loop spans 15 amino acids. Trimming took off 4 bases at V and 9 bases at J, with 19 bases between the two ends. The CDR3, as DNA: TGTGCCAGCAGCTGGCGGGACACCGGGGTCGGTGAGCAGTTCTTC. It codes for CASSWRDTGVGEQFF.

The table lists this clone with many counts. The chain employs TRBV7-9 and TRBJ1-1; D possibly corresponds to TRBD1 (5 bases). Trimming pared 5 bases from V and 0 bases from J, leaving 10 bases between. This CDR3 contains 14 residues. Germline assignment: CDR1 SEHNR and CDR2 FQNEAQ (reference sequence). As DNA, the CDR3 is TGTGCCAGCAGCCCCGGGACGGTGAACACTGAAGCTTTCTTT. Amino acids: CASSPGTVNTEAFF.

Ten or more counts support this clone. The gene calls are TRBV10-3 and TRBJ1-5; 9 bases line up with TRBD1. The CDR3 totals 13 residues. The germline V gene has CDR1 ENHRY and CDR2 SYGVKD. With V trimmed by 6 bases and J by 7 bases, 4 bases remained unmatched. As DNA, the CDR3 is TGTGCCATCAGGGGACAGGGAGAACAGCCCCAGCATTTT. Protein: CAIRGQGEQPQHF.